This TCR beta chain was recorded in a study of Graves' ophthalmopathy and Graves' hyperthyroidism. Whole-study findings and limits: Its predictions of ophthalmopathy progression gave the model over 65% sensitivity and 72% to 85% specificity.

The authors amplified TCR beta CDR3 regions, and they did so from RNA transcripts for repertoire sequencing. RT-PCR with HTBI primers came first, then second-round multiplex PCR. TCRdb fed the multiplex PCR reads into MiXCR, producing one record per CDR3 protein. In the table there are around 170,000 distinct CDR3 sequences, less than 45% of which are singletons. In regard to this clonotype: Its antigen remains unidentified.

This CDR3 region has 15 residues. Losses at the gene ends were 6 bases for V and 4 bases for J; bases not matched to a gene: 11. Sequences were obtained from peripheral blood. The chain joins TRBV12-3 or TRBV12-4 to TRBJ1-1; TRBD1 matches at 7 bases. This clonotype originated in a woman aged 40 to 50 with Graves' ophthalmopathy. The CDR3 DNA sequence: TGTGCCAGCAGAAAACAGGGGTTCGCGGCCACTGAAGCTTTCTTT. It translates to CASRKQGFAATEAFF.